What follows describes a single T cell receptor beta chain. No antigen is known for it. Base qualities were left out, and no much larger clone turns up one base away. These data originate in a study of cytomegalovirus exposure and HLA in healthy donors listed by TCRdb under 2017. Regarding the complete study: In an earlier analysis of under 750 of the donors, approximately 260 Gb of sequence data and 90 million to 120 million unique TCR beta sequences from about 179 million T cells were reported. HLA typing covered class I and class II loci at four-digit resolution. High-throughput TCR immunosequencing, statistical association of individual TCRs with disease status, and machine learning were combined to predict cytomegalovirus infection status. The T cell repertoires of roughly 660 subjects were profiled by immunosequencing and related to cytomegalovirus serostatus. Donor age, sex, ethnicity and CMV serostatus were compiled alongside the repertoire data. Every discovery cohort repertoire had been produced on one sequencing platform. Around 320 gigabases of sequencing data and tens of millions of unique TCR sequences were included in an early release covering around 650 HLA-typed donors. The aim of the study was to test whether cataloging public T cell receptors could identify signatures of past pathogen exposure. Along with the 666-subject first cohort, a separate validation cohort of over 90 different subjects was used. On average, roughly 200,000 unique TCR beta nucleotide sequences were sequenced per donor among fewer than 500 genotyped donors of the cohort, with 15% to 20% of those sequences being non-productive. Among the roughly 390 genotyped donors, around 81% belonged to the genetic ancestry cluster associated with self-reported Caucasian donors. To decide whether each TCR beta V gene segment behaved as functional or pseudogenic, an earlier analysis of approximately 620 of the donors relied on high-throughput TCR beta sequencing. In a later analysis, previously published TCR beta repertoires from 666 donors were re-analyzed and high-resolution HLA genotyping was added so that TCR occurrence patterns could be studied. In the later analysis, no new phenotypic data were used to find candidate immune exposures; instead, reliance was placed on TCR beta sequences and their occurrence across donors. Roughly five DR-DQ haplotypes were treated as single units for association and clustering because of strong linkage in the cohort. In a later genetic analysis, genome-wide SNP genotypes for about 65% of the roughly 670 donors were used, and that subset was treated as a discovery cohort. Typing coverage varied by locus: roughly 620-640 donors for A, B, C, DRB1 and DQB1; 522 for DQA1; more than 600 for DPA1; approximately 490 for DPB1. The study at large found these results: Because some donors lacked HLA typing at each locus, the association tests relied only on the typed subset. It was suggested by the authors that the approach could potentially be generalized to other disease states and immunological phenotypes. Some 15 rarely observed V segments, including chromosome 9 orphons, were excluded from the earlier analysis of almost 600 of the donors because counts were too low. The cohort was sequenced for TCR beta chains only, and without alpha or paired-chain data the features that could be detected were limited. Broadly in line with IMGT annotations, most TCR beta V segments showed up in productive rearrangements about 87% or about 30% of the time in an earlier analysis of approximately 600 of the donors. In a later analysis, HLA-associated TCR beta chains were found to be more clonally expanded and to have lower generation probabilities than equally common non-associated chains. In a later analysis, most CMV-associated TCR beta chains were found to appear HLA-restricted, with HLA associations seemingly driven largely by CMV exposure. A later analysis found that TCR association rates varied across HLA loci, with DRB1 alleles showing the most associated TCRs and HLA-C alleles the fewest. When HLA alleles, especially DR and DQ, strongly co-occurred, TCR associations were difficult to assign to individual alleles. A further reported finding was that TCR beta sequences accurately predicted the HLA-A and HLA-B alleles for most subjects in the first cohort. A later genetic analysis associated a missense DCLRE1C variant with V-gene and J-gene trimming of TCR beta chains, and an independent cohort replicated the association. In vitro tests confirmed that a few of the cytomegalovirus-associated TCR beta chains recognize cytomegalovirus antigens. A cluster of highly shared sequence variants was judged likely to represent a technical artifact of the sequencing pipeline. The study listed 170 or so TCR beta chains as associated with cytomegalovirus. Most TCR sequences were observed very rarely across donors, whereas some public TCRs were present in many individuals. Some IMGT-functional V segments, including TRBV6-2 and TRBV6-3, could not be told apart with the 87-base-pair reads, so those segments were excluded. Specific HLA alleles were associated with around 18,000 TCR beta sequences at a false discovery rate of 0.05 in a later analysis. In a later analysis, several top co-occurrence clusters were reported to appear linked to parvovirus B19, influenza, CMV and Epstein-Barr virus. Roughly uniform sequencing depth across donors was assumed in presence/absence analyses, although this assumption may not hold. A later genetic analysis reported fewer N-insertions in productive TCRs among donors in an Asian-associated ancestry cluster than the approximately 700-donor mean. Correlated functional status among segregating V segments might reflect linkage disequilibrium, but an unknown experimental factor could not be ruled out. Cytomegalovirus status was reported to be diagnosed by the classifier with high specificity and sensitivity in both the original and validation cohorts. Immune exposure information for the cohort was limited to CMV serostatus.

Inclusive of the bounding cysteine and phenylalanine, the CDR3 is 14 residues long. Only the CDR3 region is kept as DNA, spanning 42 bases read in frame from base 1. According to the germline V gene, CDR1 reads MDHEN and CDR2 reads SYDVKM. The trim is 4 bases for V and 1 base for J, with a gap of 8 bases between the germline ends. The method was the immunoSEQ multiplex PCR assay. For the multiplex PCR, a mixture combining 60 forward primers for TCR Vbeta segments and 13 reverse primers for TCR Jbeta segments was used. The CDR3 region of rearranged TCR beta genes was amplified from genomic DNA by a multiplex PCR assay. The Illumina HiSeq System was used to sequence the amplified TCR beta libraries as 87-base-pair reads. The paper's processing steps were these. A later analysis tallied tens of millions of unique TCR beta chains across the 666 repertoires, and some 12 million of those chains were shared by two or more donors. Raw reads were error-corrected and collapsed into unique sequences with a nearest-neighbor algorithm that merged closely related sequences to remove PCR and sequencing errors. Alignment of CDR3 sequences to IMGT reference sequences was used to assign V, D and J gene segments. Each retained sequence needed at least a six-nucleotide match to both a V gene segment and a J gene segment. A rearrangement counted as productive if the CDR3 had no stop codons and remained in frame with V and J, and every other rearrangement counted as non-productive. CDR3 was defined by IMGT convention, running from the second conserved V-encoded cysteine to the conserved J-encoded phenylalanine. Sequences without an unambiguous match to a single V gene segment were excluded from the earlier analysis of 450 to 750 of the donors. An earlier analysis of 500 to 700 of the donors classified V segments as functional when productive rearrangements were above 56.7% and as segregating when the standard deviation between donors was above 5%. A statistical classification framework was developed to diagnose cytomegalovirus status using the catalog of TCR beta chain sequences. In a later analysis, TCR nucleotide sequences were compared against IMGT/GENE-DB human TR gene sequences so that V and J genes could be assigned. A later analysis assigned CDR3 sequences and most-parsimonious VDJ recombination scenarios with the TCRdist pipeline. In a later analysis, every TCR beta chain was defined by the combination of its CDR3 amino acid sequence and its V-gene family, and reads without a unique V-gene family were dropped. To address suspected cross-contamination and a sequencing artifact, a later analysis removed several hundred highly shared, low-generation-probability nucleotide sequences. For each public chain, a later analysis derived a clonal expansion index from normalized ranks of inferred template counts within each repertoire. A later analysis computed generation probabilities with a VDJ recombination model fitted to out-of-frame rearrangements, and checked the results against IGoR. A later analysis scored TCR-TCR, TCR-HLA and TCR-CMV co-occurrence with hypergeometric tests, applying a repertoire-size bias correction to TCR pairs. To estimate false discovery rates, a later analysis permuted the HLA or CMV assignments 20 times. In a later analysis, co-occurring TCRs were grouped using DBSCAN, with TCRdist sequence similarity added in when clustering inside HLA-allele-positive subsets. Repertoires with fewer than 30,000 or more than 120,000 public chains were left out of co-occurrence clustering, as were about 5 repertoires with anomalous nucleotide sharing. TCRdb took this table from immuneACCESS and kept in-frame rearrangements with V and J called. Such tables lack part of the clones; where checked against another copy, unresolved V genes explain under half of the gap, and the rest is unexplained. V, J and clone size were drawn from that table, and D and trimming were deduced from the DNA. The sample table records some 90,000 clones; 78% of these occur just once. The ten largest clonotypes hold approximately 3.3% of the sample.

In total, over 600 healthy bone marrow donors made up the cohort. Cohort members were all nominally healthy when sampled, although unrecorded immune exposures were likely present. The donor tested CMV seronegative, placing the donor among the 350 or so seronegative members of the cohort. Each donor provided a peripheral blood sample, and peripheral blood mononuclear cells were used for TCR beta sequencing. Genomic DNA extraction from the blood cell samples was performed with the Qiagen DNeasy Blood Extraction Kit. This clonotype was obtained from a woman aged 40 to 55 in good health and CMV-seronegative. Material: PBMCs. The V gene is TRBV28 and the J gene is TRBJ1-5; the D gene is perhaps TRBD1, from 6 matching bases. DNA sequence: TGTGCCAGCAGTTCGACAGGAAGCAATCAGCCCCAGCATTTT. Translation gives CASSSTGSNQPQHF.